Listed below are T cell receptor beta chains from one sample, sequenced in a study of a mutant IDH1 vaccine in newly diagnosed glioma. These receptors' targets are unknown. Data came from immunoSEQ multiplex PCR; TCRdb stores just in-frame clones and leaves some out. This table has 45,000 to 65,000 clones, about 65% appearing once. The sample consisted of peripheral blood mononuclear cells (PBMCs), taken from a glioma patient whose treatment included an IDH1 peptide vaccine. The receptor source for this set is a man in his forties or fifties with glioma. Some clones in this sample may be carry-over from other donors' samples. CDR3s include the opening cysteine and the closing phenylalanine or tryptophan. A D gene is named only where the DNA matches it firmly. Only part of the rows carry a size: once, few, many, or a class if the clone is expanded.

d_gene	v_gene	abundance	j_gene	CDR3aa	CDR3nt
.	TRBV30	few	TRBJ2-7	CAWSRGVYRGGSYEQYF	TGTGCCTGGAGCCGGGGAGTTTACAGGGGGGGCTCCTACGAGCAGTACTTC
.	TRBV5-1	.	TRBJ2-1	CASSLAVTGNEQFF	TGCGCCAGCAGCTTGGCTGTTACGGGCAATGAGCAGTTCTTC
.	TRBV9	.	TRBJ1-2	CASSRDSNYGYTF	TGTGCCAGCAGCCGGGACTCAAACTATGGCTACACCTTC
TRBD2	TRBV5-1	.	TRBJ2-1	CASSSVPGLAGGDYNEQFF	TGCGCCAGCAGCTCCGTCCCGGGACTAGCGGGGGGTGACTACAATGAGCAGTTCTTC
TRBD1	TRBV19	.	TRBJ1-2	CASSLEHRDRGGGYTF	TGTGCCAGTAGCTTAGAACACCGGGACAGGGGAGGCGGCTACACCTTC
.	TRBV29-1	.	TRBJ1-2	CSVDIGVVYTF	TGCAGCGTTGATATAGGGGTCGTCTACACCTTC
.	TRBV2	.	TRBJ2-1	CASNTGQTSSYNEQFF	TGTGCCAGCAACACTGGACAGACGAGCTCCTACAATGAGCAGTTCTTC
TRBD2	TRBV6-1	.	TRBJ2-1	CASSEDSGGRWEQFF	TGTGCCAGCAGTGAAGACTCGGGGGGGAGGTGGGAGCAGTTCTTC
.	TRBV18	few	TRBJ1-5	CASSPTFVEPQHF	TGTGCCAGCTCACCAACTTTCGTTGAGCCCCAGCATTTT
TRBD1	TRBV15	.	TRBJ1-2	CATSSGQGNYGYTF	TGTGCCACCAGCAGTGGACAGGGGAACTATGGCTACACCTTC
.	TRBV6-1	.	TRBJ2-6	CASSEGFLVQGGKGANVLTF	TGTGCCAGCAGTGAAGGTTTTTTAGTACAGGGGGGGAAGGGGGCCAACGTCCTGACTTTC
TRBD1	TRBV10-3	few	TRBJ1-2	CAISDTGTGAF	TGTGCCATCAGTGATACCGGGACAGGGGCGTTC
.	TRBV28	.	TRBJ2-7	CASSQAHGQVGGVYF	TGTGCCAGCAGCCAAGCCCACGGCCAAGTGGGGGGAGTGTACTTC
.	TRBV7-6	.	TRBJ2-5	CASSLAGGTQYF	TGTGCCAGCAGCTTAGCGGGAGGGACCCAGTACTTC
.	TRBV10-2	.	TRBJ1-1	CASKEDGGRNTEAFF	TGCGCCAGCAAGGAGGATGGGGGGCGGAACACTGAAGCTTTCTTT
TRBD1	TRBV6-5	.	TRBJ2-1	CASSYPRTGSDNEQFF	TGTGCCAGCAGTTACCCCCGGACAGGGTCGGACAATGAGCAGTTCTTC
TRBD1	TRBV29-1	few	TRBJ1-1	CSDPRDRDNTEAFF	TGCAGCGATCCCCGGGACAGGGACAATACTGAAGCTTTCTTT
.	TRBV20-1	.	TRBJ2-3	CSARSTDTQYF	TGCAGTGCTAGGAGCACAGATACGCAGTATTTT
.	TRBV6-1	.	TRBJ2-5	CASSDPPHSQETQYF	TGTGCCAGCAGTGATCCCCCCCATTCCCAAGAGACCCAGTACTTC
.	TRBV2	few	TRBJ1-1	CASSHRDTEAFF	TGTGCCAGCAGCCATAGGGACACTGAAGCTTTCTTT
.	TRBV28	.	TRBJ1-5	CASKTAALTQHF	TGTGCCAGCAAGACAGCAGCGCTGACCCAGCATTTT
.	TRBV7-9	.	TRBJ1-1	CASSSLKGTEAFF	TGTGCCAGCAGCTCGCTTAAAGGGACTGAAGCTTTCTTT
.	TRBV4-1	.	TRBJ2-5	CASSQWRQETQYF	TGCGCCAGCAGCCAGTGGCGGCAAGAGACCCAGTACTTC
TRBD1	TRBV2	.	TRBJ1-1	CASKGQLNTEAFF	TGTGCCAGCAAGGGACAGTTGAACACTGAAGCTTTCTTT
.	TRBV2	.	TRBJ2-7	CASSEEGVYYEQYF	TGTGCCAGCAGTGAGGAGGGCGTCTACTACGAGCAGTACTTC
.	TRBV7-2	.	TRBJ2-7	CASSLVLGSSYEQYF	TGTGCCAGCAGCTTAGTTCTCGGCAGCTCCTACGAGCAGTACTTC
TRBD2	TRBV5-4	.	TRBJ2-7	CASSSGGGRFEQYF	TGTGCCAGCAGCTCCGGGGGGGGACGGTTCGAGCAGTACTTC
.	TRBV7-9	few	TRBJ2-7	CASSPDRYEQYF	TGTGCCAGCAGCCCCGACAGATACGAGCAGTACTTC